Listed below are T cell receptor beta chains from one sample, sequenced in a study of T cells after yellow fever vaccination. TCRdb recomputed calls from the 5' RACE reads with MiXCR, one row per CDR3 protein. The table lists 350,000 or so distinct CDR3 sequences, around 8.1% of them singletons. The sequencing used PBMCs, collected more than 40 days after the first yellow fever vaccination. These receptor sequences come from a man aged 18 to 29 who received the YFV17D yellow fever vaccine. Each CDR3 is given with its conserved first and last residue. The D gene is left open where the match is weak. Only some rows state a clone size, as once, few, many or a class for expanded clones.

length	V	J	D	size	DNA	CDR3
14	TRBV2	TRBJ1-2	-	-	TGTGCCAGCAGTGAAGAGGGGGGCTACTATGGCTACACCTTC	CASSEEGGYYGYTF
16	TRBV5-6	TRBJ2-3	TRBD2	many	TGTGCCAGCACCCGATTCGGACTAGCTCCCACAGATACGCAGTATTTT	CASTRFGLAPTDTQYF
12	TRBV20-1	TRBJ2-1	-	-	TGCAGTGCTATTCCGGGGTACAATGAGCAGTTCTTC	CSAIPGYNEQFF
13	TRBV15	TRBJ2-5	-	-	TGTGCCACCAGCAGAGACGCACAAGAGACCCAGTACTTC	CATSRDAQETQYF
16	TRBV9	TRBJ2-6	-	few	TGTGCCAGCAGCCGAGGGGTAGACTCTGGGGCCAACGTCCTGACTTTC	CASSRGVDSGANVLTF
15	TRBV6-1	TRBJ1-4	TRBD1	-	TGTGCCAGCAGCCCAGGACAGGGGCTTAATGAAAAACTGTTTTTT	CASSPGQGLNEKLFF
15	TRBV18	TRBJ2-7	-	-	TGTGCCAGCTCACCGCCACAGGGCCAGTTGAGGGAGCAGTACTTC	CASSPPQGQLREQYF
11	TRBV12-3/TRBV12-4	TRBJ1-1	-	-	TGTGCCAGCAGCAAGGGTACTGAAGCTTTCTTT	CASSKGTEAFF
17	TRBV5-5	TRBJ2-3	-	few	TGTGCCAGCAGCTTTCTGACGGGTGGGTCTAGCACAGATACGCAGTATTTT	CASSFLTGGSSTDTQYF
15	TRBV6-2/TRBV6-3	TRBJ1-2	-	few	TGTGCCAGCAGTTACTCTACCACGGGGGCCTATGGCTACACCTTC	CASSYSTTGAYGYTF
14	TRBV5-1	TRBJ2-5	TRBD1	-	TGCGCCAGCAGCTCTGACAGGGCAGGAGAGACCCAGTACTTC	CASSSDRAGETQYF
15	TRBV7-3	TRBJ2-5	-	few	TGTGCCAGCAGCTTAGGCTGGGAGTTCGCAGAGACCCAGTACTTC	CASSLGWEFAETQYF
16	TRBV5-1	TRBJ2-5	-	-	TGCGCCAGCAGCTCTGAGGGCCCCTCGTACCAAGAGACCCAGTACTTC	CASSSEGPSYQETQYF
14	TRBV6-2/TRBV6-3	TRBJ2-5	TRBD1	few	TGTGCCAGCAGTCCGGGGACAGATAAAGAGACCCAGTACTTC	CASSPGTDKETQYF
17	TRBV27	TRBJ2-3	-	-	TGTGCCAGCAGTTTATCGTACGGGTCTTCCCAAGGAGATACGCAGTATTTT	CASSLSYGSSQGDTQYF
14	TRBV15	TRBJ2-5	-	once	TGTGCCACCAGCACGGGACCGCAACAAGAGACCCAGTACTTC	CATSTGPQQETQYF
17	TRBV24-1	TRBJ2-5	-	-	TGTGCCACCAGTGACCCCGGGGCCACAGTTAGCGTGGAGACCCAGTACTTC	CATSDPGATVSVETQYF
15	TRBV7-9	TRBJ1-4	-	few	TGTGCCAGCAGCCCAGCCGGGACCGAAAATGAAAAACTGTTTTTT	CASSPAGTENEKLFF
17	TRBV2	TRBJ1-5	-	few	TGTGCCAGCAGTCGGTTTTGGACAGCGGTTAGCAATCAGCCCCAGCATTTT	CASSRFWTAVSNQPQHF
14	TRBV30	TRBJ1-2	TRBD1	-	TGTGCCGCGACCAAGGGACAGTCTAACTATGGCTACACCTTC	CAATKGQSNYGYTF
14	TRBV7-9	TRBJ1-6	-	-	TGTGCCCTCAGTGGGGATCAGGACGGTTCACCCCTCCACTTT	CALSGDQDGSPLHF
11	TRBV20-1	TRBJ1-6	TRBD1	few	TGCAGTGCTGGACAGGGTTTCCCCCTCCACTTT	CSAGQGFPLHF
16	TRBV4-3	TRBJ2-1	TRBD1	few	TGCGCCAGCAGCCAAGACAACAGGGGATGGTACAATGAGCAGTTCTTC	CASSQDNRGWYNEQFF